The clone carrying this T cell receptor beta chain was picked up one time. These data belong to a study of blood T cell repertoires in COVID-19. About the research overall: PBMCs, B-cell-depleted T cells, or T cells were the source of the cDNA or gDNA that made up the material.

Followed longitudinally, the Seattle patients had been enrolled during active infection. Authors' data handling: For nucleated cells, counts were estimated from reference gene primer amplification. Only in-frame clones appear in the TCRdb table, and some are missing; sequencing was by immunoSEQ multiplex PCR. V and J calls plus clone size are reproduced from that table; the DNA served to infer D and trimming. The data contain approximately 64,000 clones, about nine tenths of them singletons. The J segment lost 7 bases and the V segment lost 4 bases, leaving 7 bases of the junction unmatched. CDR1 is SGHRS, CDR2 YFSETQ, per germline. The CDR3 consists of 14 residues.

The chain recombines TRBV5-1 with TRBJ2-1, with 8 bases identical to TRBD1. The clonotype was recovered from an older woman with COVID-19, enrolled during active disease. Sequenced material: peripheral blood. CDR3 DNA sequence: TGCGCCAGCAGCCCCGGGACAGGTCGAAATGAGCAGTTCTTC. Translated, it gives CASSPGTGRNEQFF.